Presented here are 17 T cell receptor beta chains from one specimen sequenced in a study of OX40 agonist ivuxolimab in advanced cancers. Clones were sequenced by immunoSEQ multiplex PCR, and TCRdb holds only the in-frame ones, with some missing. Here the sample spans some 83,000 clones, about 90% being singletons. The material was CD4+ or CD8+ T cells sorted from blood, obtained in a trial of the OX40 agonist ivuxolimab. Every receptor here comes from an adult with an advanced solid tumor such as melanoma, head and neck, liver or kidney cancer.

The chain couples TRBV4-1 to TRBJ2-7, with D unclear. Trimming took 4 bases from V and 1 from J, leaving 8 bases between them. The CDR3 length is 13 residues. Germline V gene lookup returns CDR1 MGHRA and CDR2 YSYEKL. The CDR3 DNA sequence: TGCGCCAGCAGCCCCTCGAGGTCCTACGAGCAGTACTTC. Protein: CASSPSRSYEQYF.

The J gene is TRBJ2-3, the V gene TRBV2, with D tentatively TRBD1 (5 bases). CDR1 is SNHLY, CDR2 FYNNEI, per germline. The CDR3 contains 13 residues. V lost 7 bases to trimming and J lost 4 bases, with 12 bases between them. CDR3 in amino acids: CASTGQLPDTQYF. Written as DNA, the CDR3 is TGTGCCAGCACCGGACAACTACCAGATACGCAGTATTTT.

The chain employs TRBV30 and TRBJ1-3, with no clear D. The CDR3 has 16 amino acids. The germline V gene encodes CDR1 GTSNPN and CDR2 SVGIG (reference sequence). With 0 bases removed from V and 0 bases from J, the gap between germline ends came to 12 bases. The CDR3 coding sequence is TGTGCCTGGAGTGTACCCGCCCTCAGCTCTGGAAACACCATATATTTT. It specifies CAWSVPALSSGNTIYF.

The chain has TRBV10-3 and TRBJ1-4, with D perhaps TRBD1 (5 bases). Germline V gives CDR1 ENHRY, CDR2 SYGVKD. Trimming pared 10 bases from V and 8 bases from J, leaving 17 bases between. This CDR3 is 13 amino acids long. The CDR3 protein is CATSGPEGEKLFF. CDR3 bases: TGTGCCACCTCGGGACCGGAGGGAGAAAAACTGTTTTTT.

This rearrangement joins TRBV6-6 to TRBJ2-2; D not certain. The CDR3 is made up of 15 amino acids. V lost 2 bases to trimming and J lost 0 bases, with 7 bases between them. Germline CDR1 is MNHNY and CDR2 is SVGAGI (reference sequence). The DNA of the CDR3 is TGTGCCAGCAGTTACCCGGCGACGAACACCGGGGAGCTGTTTTTT. This encodes CASSYPATNTGELFF.

The chain joins TRBV7-2 to TRBJ2-2, with 13 positions matching TRBD2. The germline gives CDR1 SGHTA, CDR2 FQGNSA. V was clipped by 4 bases and J by 7 bases; unmatched bases: 9. The CDR3 contains 17 residues. CDR3 in DNA: TGTGCCAGCAGCTCACTAGCGGGAGGGCCTAAGGACGGGGAGCTGTTTTTT. This sequence encodes CASSSLAGGPKDGELFF.

The V gene is TRBV11-3, the J gene TRBJ2-1; no firm D call. Deletions cut 5 bases from V and 7 bases from J, with 3 bases between. Germline V lookup: CDR1 SGHNT, CDR2 YENEEA. The CDR3 length is 10 residues. This CDR3 is CASSQNEQFF. The CDR3 DNA sequence: TGTGCCAGCAGCCAAAATGAGCAGTTCTTC.

V gene TRBV2 combines with J gene TRBJ1-5; D gene unclear. Trimming left V 2 bases short and J 5 bases short, with 16 bases between. CDR1 is SNHLY, CDR2 FYNNEI, per germline. The CDR3 length is 16 residues. The CDR3 DNA sequence: TGTGCCAGCAGTGAAATCGGGCCAGCTTCATATCAGCCCCAGCATTTT. This sequence encodes CASSEIGPASYQPQHF.

The chain has TRBV27 and TRBJ2-7, with TRBD1 matching 8 bases. This CDR3 contains 15 residues. V lost 3 bases to trimming and J lost 2 bases; unmatched junction nucleotides: 6. Germline-derived CDR1 and CDR2 are MNHEY and SMNVEV (reference sequence). CDR3 coding DNA: TGTGCCAGCAGTTTCCTCGGACAGGGAGCCTACGAGCAGTACTTC. Translated, it gives CASSFLGQGAYEQYF.

This clone was picked up one time. This chain connects TRBV6-1 to TRBJ2-5; D gene uncertain. The CDR3 length is 14 residues. The germline gives CDR1 MNHNS, CDR2 SASEGT. The V end lost 2 bases, the J end lost 2 bases, and 9 bases lay between the germline ends. This CDR3 is CASSEYLGQETQYF. The DNA for the CDR3 is TGTGCCAGCAGTGAATATCTAGGACAAGAGACCCAGTACTTC.

The gene calls are TRBV28 and TRBJ2-1; perhaps D is TRBD1 or TRBD2 (5 bases each). The CDR3 has 16 amino acids. Per the germline V gene, CDR1 is MDHEN and CDR2 is SYDVKM. The V end lost 7 bases, the J end lost 4 bases, and 20 bases lay between the germline ends. CDR3 loop: CASKPASGPGYNEQFF. The CDR3 DNA sequence: TGTGCCAGCAAACCGGCCTCGGGACCCGGGTACAATGAGCAGTTCTTC.

The rearrangement uses TRBV5-4 and TRBJ2-1; D is unclear. The germline CDR1 and CDR2 sequences are SGHNT and YYREEE (reference sequence). V lost 4 bases, J lost 0 bases, and 2 bases lay in between. The CDR3 covers 12 residues. CDR3 loop: CASSNSYNEQFF. Here the CDR3 DNA reads TGTGCCAGCAGCAACTCCTACAATGAGCAGTTCTTC.

The V and J genes are TRBV10-3 and TRBJ1-2, with 12 bases identical to TRBD1. This CDR3 has 14 amino acids. V was pared by 8 bases and J by 4 bases, with 5 bases of the junction left unmatched. Per the germline V gene, CDR1 is ENHRY and CDR2 is SYGVKD. CDR3: CAIPGTGGFYGYTF. In DNA, the CDR3 is TGTGCCATCCCGGGGACAGGGGGCTTCTATGGCTACACCTTC.

The V gene is TRBV18, the J gene TRBJ1-2, with D maybe TRBD1 (6 bases). V was trimmed by 2 bases and J by 0 bases, leaving 16 bases between them. This CDR3 contains 17 residues. Germline V gene data show CDR1 as KGHSH and CDR2 as LQKENI. DNA for the CDR3: TGTGCCAGCTCACCAAGAAGGGGGACAAGTTCTAACTATGGCTACACCTTC. It translates to CASSPRRGTSSNYGYTF.

The chain is built from TRBV28 and TRBJ2-1, with D perhaps being TRBD1 or TRBD2 (5 bases each). Between the trimmed V and J ends, which lost 2 bases and 5 bases, there was a span of 13 bases. CDR3 length: 15 residues. CDR1 and CDR2 from the germline V gene are MDHEN and SYDVKM. The CDR3 sequence is CASSLTGDANNEQFF. CDR3 nucleotide sequence: TGTGCCAGCAGTTTAACTGGGGACGCCAACAATGAGCAGTTCTTC.

The chain couples TRBV5-1 to TRBJ2-2, with D possibly TRBD1 on 5 matching bases. The germline V gene encodes CDR1 SGHRS and CDR2 YFSETQ. Trimming cost V 0 bases and J 5 bases, with 8 bases left between them. This CDR3 region has 14 residues. DNA for the CDR3: TGCGCCAGCAGCTTGGAAGGGGATACCGGGGAGCTGTTTTTT. Protein: CASSLEGDTGELFF. Full variable domain (rest looked up from reference TRBV5-1 and TRBJ2-2): KAGVTQTPRYLIKTRGQQVTLSCSPISGHRSVSWYQQTPGQGLQFLFEYFSETQRNKGNFPGRFSGRQFSNSRSEMNVSTLELGDSALYLCASSLEGDTGELFFGEGSRLTVL.

V usage is TRBV7-9 and J usage is TRBJ1-5, with TRBD1 as a possible D gene (6 bases). Germline V gene sequence: CDR1 SEHNR, CDR2 FQNEAQ (reference sequence). With 0 bases removed from V and 1 base from J, the gap between germline ends came to 7 bases. The CDR3 runs to 15 residues. The CDR3 nucleotides are TGTGCCAGCAGCTTAGCAGGACAGAGCAATCAGCCCCAGCATTTT. This gives the protein CASSLAGQSNQPQHF.